This T cell receptor (beta chain) was captured by sequencing in a study of cytomegalovirus exposure and HLA in healthy donors. Broader study findings: The study put under 200 TCR beta chains on its list as cytomegalovirus-associated.

On this clone: Its antigen is still unknown.

Germline CDR1 SEHNR, CDR2 FQNEAQ (reference sequence). This CDR3 comprises 17 residues. The V and J ends lost 5 bases and 4 bases, in that order; junction bases with no gene match: 16. PCR primers comprised 60 Vbeta and 13 Jbeta primers. Assay: immunoSEQ multiplex PCR; the TCRdb copy retains only in-frame clones and omits some. The data hold tens of thousands of clones, with roughly 75% observed a single time. The clonotype comes from a woman in her twenties or thirties in good health and CMV-seropositive. This chain links TRBV7-9 with TRBJ2-7; 8 bases fit TRBD1. The sample consisted of PBMCs. CDR3 region: CASSQGGTTGVWYEQYF. CDR3 DNA: TGTGCCAGCAGCCAAGGGGGCACGACAGGGGTTTGGTACGAGCAGTACTTC.